This TCR beta chain was retrieved from a study of beta chain features in type 1 diabetes. Study background: Cells sorted and examined across all samples totaled more than 90,000,000. Study observations and caveats: Comparison showed that naive, central memory and Treg TCRB repertoires appeared more similar among patients than among healthy donors.

All of the isolated RNA was reverse transcribed, so expressed TCRB transcripts were sequenced. Sequenced naive, central memory and regulatory T cell samples produced an average of around 3.5 million reads. This table comes from immunoSEQ multiplex PCR, and its TCRdb copy is limited to in-frame clones, with some not included. The top ten clones hold 2% to 2.5% of a sample with 20,000 to 25,000 clones, roughly two thirds of them seen once. As regards this clone: Its antigen is currently unknown.

The CDR3 runs 15 residues. V was pared by 7 bases and J by 5 bases, with 12 bases of the junction left unmatched. The germline V gene has CDR1 SGHRS and CDR2 YFSETQ. The chain carries TRBV5-1 and TRBJ2-5; 9 bases line up with TRBD1. Input material: Tregs from blood. The TCR originated in a woman aged 40 to 50 in good health. The CDR3 nucleotides are TGCGCCAGCCATCGGACAGGGGCAACCCTGGAGACCCAGTACTTC. Amino acid sequence: CASHRTGATLETQYF.